This T cell receptor (beta chain) stems from a study of T cells after somatic rescue of genetic block. V gave up 6 bases and J gave up 1 base, with 12 bases separating them. This CDR3 is 14 amino acids long. The V gene's germline CDR1 is MNHEY and CDR2 SVGAGI. The repertoire was sequenced with immunoSEQ multiplex PCR; TCRdb's copy has only in-frame clones and lacks some. The data contain approximately 88,000 clones, around 89% of them singletons. Material for sequencing was peripheral blood mononuclear cells (PBMCs). The sequence was obtained from a young woman. This sequence joins TRBV6-5 and TRBJ1-1; no clear D gene. CDR3 sequence (DNA): TGTGCCAGCAGGCCCCTGACATGGAACACTGAAGCTTTCTTT. It encodes CASRPLTWNTEAFF.